This TCR beta chain was recorded in a study of T cells expressing NK-cell markers. Findings of the study overall: HCMV specificity of the expanded NKG2C+ T cell clones stayed unclear.

The CDR3 loop spans 14 amino acids. Germline lookup yields CDR1 DFQATT and CDR2 SNEGSKA (reference sequence). As concerns this clonotype: What it recognizes is unknown.

TCRdb reprocessed the 5' RACE reads and stores each CDR3 protein as one record, lacking DNA. Recorded for this sample: approximately 420,000 distinct CDR3 sequences. Sequenced material: blood T cells: a sorted CD56 or NKG2C T cell subset, CD4+ or CD8+ T cells, or bulk PBMC T cells (not recorded which). The chain couples TRBV20-1 to TRBJ1-1. The TCR was taken from a woman in her 50s in good health. CDR3 amino acids: CSARGTRGVTEAFF.